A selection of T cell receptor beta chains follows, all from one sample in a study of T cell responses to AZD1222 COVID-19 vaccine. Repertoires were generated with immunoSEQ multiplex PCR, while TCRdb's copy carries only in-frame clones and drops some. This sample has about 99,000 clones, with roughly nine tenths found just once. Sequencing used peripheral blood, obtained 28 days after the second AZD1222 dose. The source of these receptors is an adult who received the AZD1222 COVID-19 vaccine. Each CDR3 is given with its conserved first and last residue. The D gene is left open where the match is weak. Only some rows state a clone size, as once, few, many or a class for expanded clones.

CDR3nt: TGTGCCAGCAGCTACTGGACAGGGAGCCTTAGTAGCTCCTATAATTCACCCCTCCACTTT
CDR3aa: CASSYWTGSLSSSYNSPLHF
v_gene: TRBV5-8
d_gene: TRBD1
abundance: NA
j_gene: TRBJ1-6

CDR3nt: TGTGCCAGCACCCGCGGGGGTGGGGGAAGCTCCTACAATGAGCAGTTCTTC
CDR3aa: CASTRGGGGSSYNEQFF
v_gene: TRBV5-4
d_gene: TRBD2
abundance: NA
j_gene: TRBJ2-1

CDR3nt: TGTGCCAGCAGCTCTATCGGGACTCTAAGCTCCTACGAGCAGTACTTC
CDR3aa: CASSSIGTLSSYEQYF
v_gene: TRBV28
d_gene: NA
abundance: NA
j_gene: TRBJ2-7

CDR3nt: TGTGCCAGCAGGTCTTCTAGCTCGAACTACAATGAGCAGTTCTTC
CDR3aa: CASRSSSSNYNEQFF
v_gene: TRBV2
d_gene: NA
abundance: NA
j_gene: TRBJ2-1

CDR3nt: TGTGCCAGCTCACCCCCTAACGGGGCTGTTGCCAATGAGCAGTTCTTC
CDR3aa: CASSPPNGAVANEQFF
v_gene: TRBV18
d_gene: NA
abundance: NA
j_gene: TRBJ2-1

CDR3nt: TGTGCCAGTCGGGGTCTGAACACTGAAGCTTTCTTT
CDR3aa: CASRGLNTEAFF
v_gene: TRBV6-5
d_gene: NA
abundance: NA
j_gene: TRBJ1-1

CDR3nt: TGTGCCAGCTCACAATCCGGGACGGCTATGACTGAAGCTTTCTTT
CDR3aa: CASSQSGTAMTEAFF
v_gene: TRBV18
d_gene: NA
abundance: NA
j_gene: TRBJ1-1

CDR3nt: TGTGCCAGCAGCGTCCTCGGGGGCGGGAGCTCATCCTACAATGAGCAGTTCTTC
CDR3aa: CASSVLGGGSSSYNEQFF
v_gene: TRBV9
d_gene: NA
abundance: NA
j_gene: TRBJ2-1

CDR3nt: TGTGCCAGTAGTATTGGGCGGGGGGCGGCTGCTACCTACAATGAGCAGTTCTTC
CDR3aa: CASSIGRGAAATYNEQFF
v_gene: TRBV19
d_gene: TRBD2
abundance: few
j_gene: TRBJ2-1

CDR3nt: TGTGCCAGCAGTTGGGCCGAAAATTCACCCCTCCACTTT
CDR3aa: CASSWAENSPLHF
v_gene: TRBV6-2/TRBV6-3
d_gene: NA
abundance: NA
j_gene: TRBJ1-6

CDR3nt: TGTGCCAGCAGTTTGGCAGGATTTCTCGGTACGAACACCGGGGAGCTGTTTTTT
CDR3aa: CASSLAGFLGTNTGELFF
v_gene: TRBV28
d_gene: NA
abundance: NA
j_gene: TRBJ2-2

CDR3nt: TGTGCCAGTAGTGCACGGGACAGCCGGACTGAAGCTTTCTTT
CDR3aa: CASSARDSRTEAFF
v_gene: TRBV19
d_gene: TRBD1
abundance: NA
j_gene: TRBJ1-1

CDR3nt: TGTGCCAGCAGTGAAATGGCAGTCTCTGGAAACACCATATATTTT
CDR3aa: CASSEMAVSGNTIYF
v_gene: TRBV6-1
d_gene: NA
abundance: once
j_gene: TRBJ1-3

CDR3nt: TGTGCCAGCAGCCGGGGACTTAACACCGGGGAGCTGTTTTTT
CDR3aa: CASSRGLNTGELFF
v_gene: TRBV7-9
d_gene: NA
abundance: NA
j_gene: TRBJ2-2

CDR3nt: TGTGCCAGCAGTGGGACAGCCCCCTACGAGCAGTACTTC
CDR3aa: CASSGTAPYEQYF
v_gene: TRBV28
d_gene: TRBD1
abundance: NA
j_gene: TRBJ2-7

CDR3nt: TGTGCCAGCTCACCACGGACAGGGGGGTGGAAAGAGCAGTACTTC
CDR3aa: CASSPRTGGWKEQYF
v_gene: TRBV18
d_gene: TRBD1
abundance: NA
j_gene: TRBJ2-7

CDR3nt: TGTGCCAGCAGCGTAGCGCCCGGCGGGCCAGATACGCAGTATTTT
CDR3aa: CASSVAPGGPDTQYF
v_gene: TRBV9
d_gene: NA
abundance: once
j_gene: TRBJ2-3

CDR3nt: TGTGCCAGCAGCCCAAGCGGGAGGGCCCACGAGCAGTACTTC
CDR3aa: CASSPSGRAHEQYF
v_gene: TRBV9
d_gene: TRBD2
abundance: NA
j_gene: TRBJ2-7

CDR3nt: TGTGCCAGTAGTATTGACAGGGTATCGACTGGAAACACCATATATTTT
CDR3aa: CASSIDRVSTGNTIYF
v_gene: TRBV19
d_gene: TRBD1
abundance: NA
j_gene: TRBJ1-3

CDR3nt: TGTGCCAGTAGTATTTACCCACGGACTAGCGGGTCCGATGAGCAGTTCTTC
CDR3aa: CASSIYPRTSGSDEQFF
v_gene: TRBV19
d_gene: TRBD2
abundance: NA
j_gene: TRBJ2-1

CDR3nt: TGCGCCAGCAGCGAGGGACCTGGAGACACCATATATTTT
CDR3aa: CASSEGPGDTIYF
v_gene: TRBV5-1
d_gene: NA
abundance: NA
j_gene: TRBJ1-3

CDR3nt: TGTGCCAGCAATACCGGACAGGTCGCGTATAATTCACCCCTCCACTTT
CDR3aa: CASNTGQVAYNSPLHF
v_gene: TRBV28
d_gene: TRBD1
abundance: NA
j_gene: TRBJ1-6

CDR3nt: TGCAGTGCTAGTACCGGGACAAACTATGGCTACACCTTC
CDR3aa: CSASTGTNYGYTF
v_gene: TRBV20-1
d_gene: NA
abundance: NA
j_gene: TRBJ1-2

CDR3nt: TGTGCCAGTAGCGATCAGGATTGGGTCCACGAGCAGTACTTC
CDR3aa: CASSDQDWVHEQYF
v_gene: TRBV19
d_gene: NA
abundance: NA
j_gene: TRBJ2-7

CDR3nt: TGTGCCAGTAGTATCCCAGGGGGCTCCTACAATGAGCAGTTCTTC
CDR3aa: CASSIPGGSYNEQFF
v_gene: TRBV19
d_gene: TRBD1
abundance: NA
j_gene: TRBJ2-1

CDR3nt: TGTGCCAGCACCCGAACCCCCAATGAGCAGTTCTTC
CDR3aa: CASTRTPNEQFF
v_gene: TRBV13
d_gene: NA
abundance: NA
j_gene: TRBJ2-1

CDR3nt: TGTGCCAGCAGTAGGGACAGGGGATACTATGGCTACACCTTC
CDR3aa: CASSRDRGYYGYTF
v_gene: TRBV27
d_gene: TRBD1
abundance: NA
j_gene: TRBJ1-2

CDR3nt: TGTGCCAGCAGTGAATCGAACTACGAGCAGTACTTC
CDR3aa: CASSESNYEQYF
v_gene: TRBV2
d_gene: NA
abundance: NA
j_gene: TRBJ2-7

CDR3nt: TGTGCCAGCAGCCGGGACAGGGGCCCCGGGGAGCTGTTTTTT
CDR3aa: CASSRDRGPGELFF
v_gene: TRBV28
d_gene: TRBD1
abundance: NA
j_gene: TRBJ2-2

CDR3nt: TGTGCCAGCAGCTTATCAGGGAACCAGCCCCAGCATTTT
CDR3aa: CASSLSGNQPQHF
v_gene: TRBV7-2
d_gene: NA
abundance: NA
j_gene: TRBJ1-5

CDR3nt: TGTGCCAGCAGAGAGGGGGGAAACATTCAGTACTTC
CDR3aa: CASREGGNIQYF
v_gene: TRBV6-4
d_gene: NA
abundance: NA
j_gene: TRBJ2-4

CDR3nt: TGTGCCAGTAGTAACTACAGGAACACTGAAGCTTTCTTT
CDR3aa: CASSNYRNTEAFF
v_gene: TRBV19
d_gene: NA
abundance: NA
j_gene: TRBJ1-1

CDR3nt: TGTGCCAGCAGCCAAGGGTCGACAGGCTATCAGCCCCAGCATTTT
CDR3aa: CASSQGSTGYQPQHF
v_gene: TRBV3-1/TRBV3-2
d_gene: NA
abundance: NA
j_gene: TRBJ1-5

CDR3nt: TGTGCCAGCGGCCGGGGGGTAGCGTCCACTTCTTCCTACGAGCAGTACTTC
CDR3aa: CASGRGVASTSSYEQYF
v_gene: TRBV3-1/TRBV3-2
d_gene: TRBD2
abundance: NA
j_gene: TRBJ2-7

CDR3nt: TGTGCCAGCAGTAACCTGGGACAGGGCAACGGTAATGAAAAACTGTTTTTT
CDR3aa: CASSNLGQGNGNEKLFF
v_gene: TRBV6-2/TRBV6-3
d_gene: TRBD1
abundance: few
j_gene: TRBJ1-4

CDR3nt: TGTGCCAGCAGTTTTGACGGGGTTGGGGGAGACTACGAGCAGTACTTC
CDR3aa: CASSFDGVGGDYEQYF
v_gene: TRBV6-6
d_gene: NA
abundance: NA
j_gene: TRBJ2-7

CDR3nt: TGTGCCCCCAGCGGCTACGAGCAGTACTTC
CDR3aa: CAPSGYEQYF
v_gene: TRBV6-5
d_gene: NA
abundance: NA
j_gene: TRBJ2-7

CDR3nt: TGTGCCAGCAGCTTAGCGTTCAGGGACATGAATCAGCCCCAGCATTTT
CDR3aa: CASSLAFRDMNQPQHF
v_gene: TRBV7-8
d_gene: NA
abundance: NA
j_gene: TRBJ1-5

CDR3nt: TGTGCCAGCAGATTAGGGACAGGGCGGGCACCCCTCCACTTT
CDR3aa: CASRLGTGRAPLHF
v_gene: TRBV6-5
d_gene: TRBD1
abundance: NA
j_gene: TRBJ1-6

CDR3nt: TGTGCCAGCAGGCGGGTTAGCTCCTACGAGCAGTACTTC
CDR3aa: CASRRVSSYEQYF
v_gene: TRBV28
d_gene: NA
abundance: NA
j_gene: TRBJ2-7

CDR3nt: TGTGCCAGCAGCTACGGATCGGAGCAGTACTTC
CDR3aa: CASSYGSEQYF
v_gene: TRBV7-9
d_gene: NA
abundance: NA
j_gene: TRBJ2-7

CDR3nt: TGTGCCAGCAGCAAGGGACTAGCGGGTTCCAGGGAGCTGTTTTTT
CDR3aa: CASSKGLAGSRELFF
v_gene: TRBV27
d_gene: TRBD2
abundance: once
j_gene: TRBJ2-2

CDR3nt: TGTGCCTGGAGCCCCGAAGGGGGTTCACCCCTCCACTTT
CDR3aa: CAWSPEGGSPLHF
v_gene: TRBV30
d_gene: NA
abundance: NA
j_gene: TRBJ1-6

CDR3nt: TGTGCCAGCAGCCGGACGGACATGGGGCTCTCCTACGAGCAGTACTTC
CDR3aa: CASSRTDMGLSYEQYF
v_gene: TRBV5-5
d_gene: NA
abundance: NA
j_gene: TRBJ2-7

CDR3nt: TGTGCCAGCAGCCTGGGAGGGTCCGGAGAGCAGTACTTC
CDR3aa: CASSLGGSGEQYF
v_gene: TRBV6-5
d_gene: TRBD2
abundance: NA
j_gene: TRBJ2-7

CDR3nt: TGCGCCAGCAGTATCACAGGGTTTCAGGATGGCTACACCTTC
CDR3aa: CASSITGFQDGYTF
v_gene: TRBV10-2
d_gene: NA
abundance: NA
j_gene: TRBJ1-2

CDR3nt: TGTGCCAGCAGTGAAGCGAGGACAGGGGGCCGGAGCTACACCTTC
CDR3aa: CASSEARTGGRSYTF
v_gene: TRBV2
d_gene: TRBD1
abundance: NA
j_gene: TRBJ1-2

CDR3nt: TGTGCCAGCAGTTTAGAGGGGGGCGGTTCCTACGAGCAGTACTTC
CDR3aa: CASSLEGGGSYEQYF
v_gene: TRBV27
d_gene: NA
abundance: NA
j_gene: TRBJ2-7

CDR3nt: TGTGCCAGCAGCAGGGGGCGGAATGAAAAACTGTTTTTT
CDR3aa: CASSRGRNEKLFF
v_gene: TRBV27
d_gene: TRBD1
abundance: NA
j_gene: TRBJ1-4

CDR3nt: TGTGCCAGCAGTCCCCCCGAAAGGAACACTGAAGCTTTCTTT
CDR3aa: CASSPPERNTEAFF
v_gene: TRBV25-1
d_gene: NA
abundance: few
j_gene: TRBJ1-1

CDR3nt: TGCGCCAGCAGCTTGGATTTTCGGACACCACTGTACGAGCAGTACTTC
CDR3aa: CASSLDFRTPLYEQYF
v_gene: TRBV5-1
d_gene: NA
abundance: NA
j_gene: TRBJ2-7

CDR3nt: TGTGCCAGCAGTTCCCAAAAATCGCCCCAGCATTTT
CDR3aa: CASSSQKSPQHF
v_gene: TRBV12-3/TRBV12-4
d_gene: NA
abundance: NA
j_gene: TRBJ1-5

CDR3nt: TGTGCCAGCAGTTTACAGGGTTGGGGCGGGGAGCTGTTTTTT
CDR3aa: CASSLQGWGGELFF
v_gene: TRBV27
d_gene: NA
abundance: NA
j_gene: TRBJ2-2